What follows are 3 T cell receptor beta chains derived from one specimen sequenced in a study of blood T cell repertoires in COVID-19. The table came from immunoSEQ multiplex PCR; TCRdb's copy has only in-frame clones and leaves some out. The data show about 65,000 clones, roughly 92% seen once. Sequenced input: peripheral blood. These TCRs come from a man in his 70s with active COVID-19.

The V and J genes are TRBV5-4 and TRBJ1-4; TRBD1 aligns across 7 bases. Per the germline V gene, CDR1 is SGHNT and CDR2 is YYREEE (reference sequence). Trimming removed 2 bases from V and 4 bases from J; junction bases left unmatched: 5. CDR3 length: 15 amino acids. CDR3 nucleotide sequence: TGTGCCAGCAGCTTTAGACAGGGCCTTAATGAAAAACTGTTTTTT. It specifies CASSFRQGLNEKLFF.

The rearrangement joins TRBV5-1 to TRBJ2-5, with 14 nucleotides matching TRBD2. The CDR3 length is 17 residues. The trim removed 0 bases at V and 2 bases at J, leaving 3 bases unmatched. The germline CDR1 and CDR2 sequences are SGHRS and YFSETQ. The CDR3 here is CASSLAGTSGGQETQYF. The CDR3 DNA follows: TGCGCCAGCAGCTTGGCCGGGACTAGCGGGGGTCAAGAGACCCAGTACTTC.

This chain connects TRBV5-4 to TRBJ2-2; D is ambiguous. This CDR3 has 14 residues. Deletions cut 0 bases from V and 0 bases from J, with 3 bases between. Per the germline V gene, CDR1 is SGHNT and CDR2 is YYREEE (reference sequence). CDR3 residues: CASSLAANTGELFF. The CDR3 nucleotides are TGTGCCAGCAGCTTGGCTGCGAACACCGGGGAGCTGTTTTTT.